The rows below give T cell receptor beta chains drawn from one sample of a study of blood T cell repertoires in COVID-19. Sequencing used immunoSEQ multiplex PCR; TCRdb keeps in-frame clones, though not all of them. The sample lists some 200,000 clones, roughly 85% seen once, with less than 30% in the top ten. The sequencing input was peripheral blood. These receptors originate from an older woman with acute or convalescent COVID-19. Both conserved end residues are part of each CDR3. A D gene is named only where the DNA matches it firmly. Size is omitted from some rows. Given values are once, few, many or a class for expanded clones.

TRBV5-4	once	TRBD2	TRBJ2-7	TGTGCCAGCAGCTTTACTAGCGGGAGGAACCCCTACGAGCAGTACTTC	CASSFTSGRNPYEQYF
TRBV2	few	TRBD1	TRBJ1-5	TGTGCCAGCAGTGAAGGTGGACAGGTCAATCAGCCCCAGCATTTT	CASSEGGQVNQPQHF
TRBV27	few	-	TRBJ2-2	TGTGCCAGCAGTTCCGAGAGCAACACCGGGGAGCTGTTTTTT	CASSSESNTGELFF
TRBV27	-	-	TRBJ1-4	TGTGCCAGCAGTTGGAGGAGGTTCGAAAAACTGTTTTTT	CASSWRRFEKLFF
TRBV7-8	-	TRBD1	TRBJ2-3	TGTGCCAGCAGCTTCCAGGGGGTTGGTGGGGCAGATACGCAGTATTTT	CASSFQGVGGADTQYF
TRBV24-1	-	TRBD1	TRBJ1-5	TGTGCCACCCCCCCCAGACAGGGTAGCAATCAGCCCCAGCATTTT	CATPPRQGSNQPQHF
TRBV12-3/TRBV12-4	once	-	TRBJ1-1	TGTGCCAGCAGTTTGGGGGGGAGAACTGAAGCTTTCTTT	CASSLGGRTEAFF
TRBV7-2	-	TRBD2	TRBJ2-2	TGTGCCAGCAGCTTTCTAGCGGGTGGGGAGGAGCTGTTTTTT	CASSFLAGGEELFF
TRBV30	few	-	TRBJ1-1	TGTGCCTGCGGGGGGGCTGAAGCTTTCTTT	CACGGAEAFF
TRBV21-1	-	-	TRBJ2-7	TGTGCCAGCAGCTCCAGCGGGGGGCCCCTCGGTTACGAGCAGTACTTC	CASSSSGGPLGYEQYF
TRBV5-8	-	TRBD1	TRBJ1-1	TGTGCCAGCAGCCCCGGGACAGGGTATTCGGACACTGAAGCTTTCTTT	CASSPGTGYSDTEAFF
TRBV23-1	-	-	TRBJ1-4	TGCGCCAGTCACTTCCGCGAAAAACTGTTTTTT	CASHFREKLFF
TRBV9	few	-	TRBJ1-3	TGTGCCAGCAGCGTAGGATCAGGGCCCTCTGGAAACACCATATATTTT	CASSVGSGPSGNTIYF
TRBV11-2	once	TRBD2	TRBJ2-1	TGTGCCAGCAGCCTTAGCGGGAGCGATGAGCAGTTCTTC	CASSLSGSDEQFF
TRBV2	-	-	TRBJ2-6	TGTGCCAGCAGCGGACAGTTTTCTGGGGCCAACGTCCTGACTTTC	CASSGQFSGANVLTF
TRBV23-1	once	TRBD1	TRBJ2-3	TGCGCCAGCAGTCACCCGTCCCGGGACAGGCTCCAGGGCCCACTAAGCACAGATACGCAGTATTTT	CASSHPSRDRLQGPLSTDTQYF
TRBV7-9	-	-	TRBJ2-7	TGTGCCAGCAGCTTGGACTTTCTTAGCTCCTACGAGCAGTACTTC	CASSLDFLSSYEQYF
TRBV27	-	-	TRBJ2-3	TGTGCCATCCTCGCGGATACGCAGTATTTT	CAILADTQYF
TRBV27	-	-	TRBJ2-3	TGTGCCAGCAGTGACAGATTGATACCTAGCACAGATACGCAGTATTTT	CASSDRLIPSTDTQYF
TRBV29-1	few	-	TRBJ1-1	TGCAGCGTGACACCGACAGGTATGAACACTGAAGCTTTCTTT	CSVTPTGMNTEAFF
TRBV20-1	-	TRBD2	TRBJ2-1	TGCAGTGCTAGTCAAACTAGCGCAGCCTACAATGAGCAGTTCTTC	CSASQTSAAYNEQFF
TRBV7-6	-	TRBD2	TRBJ2-1	TGTGCCAGCAGCTCCTACTACTTACGGGGGGGGTGCTTTAACAATGAGCAGTTCTTC	CASSSYYLRGGCFNNEQFF
TRBV7-8	few	TRBD2	TRBJ2-2	TGTGCCAGCAGCTCGCCAGAACGGGAGGAAGGTGTCGGGGAGCTGTTTTTT	CASSSPEREEGVGELFF
TRBV3-1/TRBV3-2	-	TRBD1	TRBJ1-1	TGTGCCAGCAGCCCAGCGGGGACAGGCATGAAAACTGAAGCTTTCTTT	CASSPAGTGMKTEAFF
TRBV12-5	-	TRBD1	TRBJ1-1	TGTGCTAGTGGTTCCGGACAGGGGGGCACTGAAGCTTTCTTT	CASGSGQGGTEAFF
TRBV7-2	-	-	TRBJ1-1	TGTGCCAGCAGCCTCGCAACAATTCCTGAAGCTTTCTTT	CASSLATIPEAFF
TRBV18	-	-	TRBJ1-6	TGTGCCAGCTCACCCGGTCAGACTTCCTCTTCACCCCTCCACTTT	CASSPGQTSSSPLHF
TRBV24-1	few	TRBD2	TRBJ2-1	TGTGCCACCAGTGATTTAAGCGGGAGGGCCCTCGGTGAGCAGTTCTTC	CATSDLSGRALGEQFF
TRBV5-1	-	TRBD1	TRBJ2-1	TGCGCCAGCAGCCAAGGACAGGGGCAAGGTGAGCAGTTCTTC	CASSQGQGQGEQFF
TRBV28	-	TRBD1	TRBJ1-6	TGTGCCAGCAGTTTACCTCTCGGGACAGGGAGGTTTTCACCCCTCCACTTT	CASSLPLGTGRFSPLHF